Below, 10 T cell receptor beta chains from the same sample are listed, as sequenced in a study of human T cells and chemical hapten exposure. Using its own MiXCR run on the RACE reads, TCRdb lists one record per CDR3 protein. The sample consists of approximately 88,000 distinct CDR3 sequences, over 10% of them appearing once. The time point: patch test 3, about 24 weeks after DPC sensitization. Treatment here: therapeutic diphenylcyclopropenone sensitization with weekly scalp DPC. This specimen consisted of whole blood, obtained in connection with sensitization to the hapten diphenylcyclopropenone (DPC). The receptors shown here come from a woman in her fifties or sixties with alopecia areata. Some clones in this sample may be carry-over from other donors' samples.

This clonotype was seen many times. This chain joins TRBV12-3 or TRBV12-4 and TRBJ1-4, with D possibly matching TRBD1 (5 bases). The V end was cut by 3 bases, the J end by 5 bases, with 10 bases between. The CDR3 consists of 14 residues. Here the CDR3 reads CASSFRQQNEKLFF. CDR3 nucleotide sequence: TGTGCCAGCAGTTTCCGACAGCAAAATGAAAAACTGTTTTTT.

There are many counts of this clonotype. V and J are TRBV6-6 and TRBJ2-5, with no clear D. Trimming stripped 0 bases from V and 0 bases from J, with 8 bases between. This CDR3 region has 15 residues. In germline, CDR1 is MNHNY, CDR2 SVGAGI (reference sequence). In DNA form, the CDR3 reads TGTGCCAGCAGTTACTCGATAACCCACCAAGAGACCCAGTACTTC. Protein sequence: CASSYSITHQETQYF.

The genes are TRBV6-5 and TRBJ2-6; D not certain. CDR1 is MNHEY, CDR2 SVGAGI, per germline. The germline V and J ends were trimmed by 6 bases and 0 bases, with 9 bases remaining between them. There are 15 residues in the CDR3. The CDR3 sequence: CASSLDPSGANVLTF. In nucleotides, the CDR3 is TGTGCCAGCAGCCTAGACCCCTCTGGGGCCAACGTCCTGACTTTC.

There are a few counts of this clonotype. The V call is TRBV2, the J call TRBJ1-5, with 7 bases lining up with TRBD1. Trimming cost V 0 bases and J 2 bases; bases outside gene matches: 1. The germline CDR1 and CDR2 sequences are SNHLY and FYNNEI. The CDR3 runs to 15 residues. The CDR3 here is CASSEADRRNQPQHF. The CDR3 DNA reads as TGTGCCAGCAGTGAAGCGGACAGGCGCAATCAGCCCCAGCATTTT.

This chain links TRBV7-3 with TRBJ2-1; D not resolved. The V end lost 5 bases, the J end lost 9 bases, and 11 bases lay between the germline ends. The CDR3 is 12 amino acids. CDR1 is SGHTA, CDR2 FQGTGA, per germline. CDR3: CASSRTPTEQFF. For the CDR3, the DNA is TGTGCCAGCAGCCGTACCCCTACTGAGCAGTTCTTC.

This clonotype occurred many times. CDR3 sequence: CATKTVPGVNSIYF. CDR3 coding DNA: TGCGCCACGAAGACAGTACCGGGGGTAAATTCCATATATTTT. This chain links TRBV5-1 with TRBJ1-3; tentatively, D is TRBD1 (5 bases). The germline V and J ends were trimmed by 9 bases and 11 bases, with 24 bases remaining between them. The length of the CDR3 is 14 residues. Germline lookup yields CDR1 SGHRS and CDR2 YFSETQ.

This clonotype was detected a few times. The chain recombines TRBV12-3 or TRBV12-4 with TRBJ2-2; D may be TRBD1 (6 bases). Trimming shortened V by 5 bases and J by 4 bases, and 14 bases separated the two germline ends. This CDR3 is 15 amino acids long. Here the CDR3 DNA reads TGTGCCAGCAGTAGGAACAGGGTATCCACCGGGGAGCTGTTTTTT. Amino acids: CASSRNRVSTGELFF.

There are many counts of this clonotype. The CDR3 loop is CASSLEDSYGYTF. CDR3 nucleotides: TGTGCCAGCAGCTTAGAGGACAGCTATGGCTACACCTTC. The chain links TRBV7-3 to TRBJ1-2; weak D call: TRBD1 (6 bases). V dropped 2 bases and J dropped 4 bases, with 8 bases sitting between them. This CDR3 contains 13 residues. CDR1 is SGHTA and CDR2 is FQGTGA in the germline V gene.

This clonotype was seen only a few times. The rearrangement joins TRBV27 to TRBJ2-2, with D unresolved. This CDR3 is built from 15 residues. The V gene lost 0 bases and the J gene lost 6 bases, with 11 bases spanning the gap. Germline-derived CDR1 and CDR2 are MNHEY and SMNVEV (reference sequence). The CDR3, as DNA: TGTGCCAGCAGTTTATCGGGCCACAGTCCCGGGGAGCTGTTTTTT. Amino acid sequence: CASSLSGHSPGELFF.

This rearrangement joins TRBV5-1 to TRBJ2-7; TRBD1 might be the D (5 bases). Germline V lookup: CDR1 SGHRS, CDR2 YFSETQ. CDR3 length: 14 amino acids. V was cut by 4 bases and J by 3 bases, with 14 bases left in between. As DNA, the CDR3 is TGCGCCAGCAGCCCCCGAGGAGACAGCTACGAGCAGTACTTC. Translated, it gives CASSPRGDSYEQYF.